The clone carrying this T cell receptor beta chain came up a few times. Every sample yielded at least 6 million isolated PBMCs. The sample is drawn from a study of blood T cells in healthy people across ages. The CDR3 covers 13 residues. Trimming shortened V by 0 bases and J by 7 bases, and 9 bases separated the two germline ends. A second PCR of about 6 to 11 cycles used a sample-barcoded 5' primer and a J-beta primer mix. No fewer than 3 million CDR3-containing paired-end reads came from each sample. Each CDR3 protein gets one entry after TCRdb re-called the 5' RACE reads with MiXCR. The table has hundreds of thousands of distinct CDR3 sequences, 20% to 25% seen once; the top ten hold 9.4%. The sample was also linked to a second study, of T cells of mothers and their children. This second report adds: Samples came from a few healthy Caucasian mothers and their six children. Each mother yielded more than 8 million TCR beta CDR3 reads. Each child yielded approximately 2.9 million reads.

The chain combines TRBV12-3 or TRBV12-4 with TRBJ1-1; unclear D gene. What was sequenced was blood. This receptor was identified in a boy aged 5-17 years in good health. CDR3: CASSLAGTSEAFF. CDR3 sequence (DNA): TGTGCCAGCAGTTTAGCGGGAACGAGTGAAGCTTTCTTT.